The next 6 T cell receptor beta chains were all read from a single sample in a study of control samples from healthy donors and cancer patients. The data were produced by immunoSEQ multiplex PCR, yet TCRdb's version contains in-frame clones alone and is incomplete. Of roughly 130,000 clones listed, just under 95% are singletons. Sequencing used PBMCs. The source is a man aged 55-75 years with colorectal cancer.

This clone was recorded once. The chain combines TRBV2 with TRBJ2-3; no definite D call. V lost 2 bases, J lost 2 bases, and 8 bases lay in between. CDR1 SNHLY and CDR2 FYNNEI come from the germline V gene. The CDR3 runs 14 residues. This CDR3 reads CASSETASTDTQYF. Here the CDR3 DNA reads TGTGCCAGCAGTGAAACCGCCTCCACAGATACGCAGTATTTT.

The chain carries TRBV2 and TRBJ1-1, with 7 positions matching TRBD1. The trim removed 7 bases at V and 5 bases at J, leaving 16 bases unmatched. Germline V gives CDR1 SNHLY, CDR2 FYNNEI. This CDR3 has 16 residues. As DNA, the CDR3 is TGTGCCAGCATTATGATCCCCACAGGGGCGAGGACTGAAGCTTTCTTT. Amino acids: CASIMIPTGARTEAFF.

This rearrangement joins TRBV18 to TRBJ1-2, with a weak D call TRBD1 (6 bases). Germline CDR1 KGHSH, CDR2 LQKENI. Trimming pared 0 bases from V and 2 bases from J, leaving 13 bases between. This CDR3 contains 16 residues. The CDR3 DNA reads TGTGCCAGCTCACCACCGAAGGGGCAGGGGAACTATGGCTACACCTTC. Protein product: CASSPPKGQGNYGYTF.

The chain uses TRBV21-1 and TRBJ2-7; the table's D call, TRBD1, has no DNA check behind it. TRBV21-1 is an annotated pseudogene. CDR3 length: 15 residues. In DNA form, the CDR3 reads TGTGCCAGCAGCAAGACAGCCTTCATCCCCTACGAGCAGTACTTC. This codes for CASSKTAFIPYEQYF.

This chain links TRBV24-1 with TRBJ2-2, with a possible D match to TRBD2 (5 bases). The CDR3 contains 16 residues. Deletions cut 0 bases from V and 7 bases from J, with 14 bases between. Per the germline V gene, CDR1 is KGHDR and CDR2 is SFDVKD. DNA for the CDR3: TGTGCCACCAGTGATTTGCGTGCAGAGGGTCACGGGGAGCTGTTTTTT. Protein sequence: CATSDLRAEGHGELFF.

J is TRBJ2-7 and V is TRBV10-3, with TRBD1 as a possible D gene (6 bases). V lost 6 bases and J 2 bases, leaving 11 bases between the germline ends. This CDR3 spans 13 amino acids. Per germline, CDR1 ENHRY and CDR2 SYGVKD. In nucleotides, the CDR3 is TGTGCCATCAGGGGGGACACCCCCTACGAGCAGTACTTC. Translated: CAIRGDTPYEQYF.